This T cell receptor beta chain is from a study of human T cells and chemical hapten exposure. Overall study context: TCR yields per sample varied, mainly owing to small pooled library volume differences. Study-wide results and limits: Those TCRs sitting above 1 in 1000 frequency stayed the same with DPC sensitization.

For the library, individual cDNA molecules each received unique molecular identifiers. TCRdb passed the RACE reads through MiXCR, listing each CDR3 protein once. The profile shows 80,000 to 95,000 distinct CDR3 sequences, around 10% of them singletons. CDR1 is LNHDA, CDR2 SQIVND, per germline (reference sequence). The CDR3 length is 15 residues. Trimming took 6 bases from V and 1 from J, leaving 16 bases between them. This clonotype was observed a handful of times. Its antigen is not known. Indicated time point: patch test 2, 6 weeks after DPC sensitization. Treatment denoted: therapeutic diphenylcyclopropenone sensitization with weekly scalp DPC. Participating donors were patients with alopecia, aged 18 to 70 years, considered appropriate candidates for DPC.

Sequencing used whole blood, obtained in connection with sensitization to the hapten diphenylcyclopropenone (DPC). V gene TRBV19 combines with J gene TRBJ2-7; D might be TRBD1 (6 bases). This sequence was found in a man aged 40-49 years with alopecia areata. Some clones in this sample may be carry-over from other donors' samples. The CDR3: CASSLIRDISYEQYF. CDR3 DNA: TGTGCCAGTAGCTTAATCCGGGACATATCCTACGAGCAGTACTTC. The complete variable domain, with remaining parts taken from reference TRBV19 and TRBJ2-7, reads DGGITQSPKYLFRKEGQNVTLSCEQNLNHDAMYWYRQDPGQGLRLIYYSQIVNDFQKGDIAEGYSVSREKKESFPLTVTSAQKNPTAFYLCASSLIRDISYEQYFGPGTRLTVT.